Each of the 14 T cell receptor beta chains below was sequenced from the same sample in a study of CD8 T cells in ankylosing spondylitis (dated by TCRdb to the late 2010s). Results and caveats for the whole study, not just this receptor: A TCR beta motif made up of fewer than 10 highly homologous amino acid variants appeared to be characteristic of blood from ankylosing spondylitis patients.

Their target antigens are unknown. The library came from 5' RACE. For sequencing, an Illumina HiSeq 2500 was employed. TCRdb reprocessing: public reads trimmed at Q25 with fastp, clones called with MiXCR, in-frame beta chains kept. Identical CDR3 proteins give one entry, which carries the most common genes and DNA. The sample table records under 950,000 distinct CDR3 sequences; about 20% of these occur just once. The ten largest clonotypes hold over 15% of the sample. The sample consisted of blood, either unsorted or a sorted T cell fraction (not recorded which). These receptor sequences come from a male donor with ankylosing spondylitis.

The V gene is TRBV12-3 or TRBV12-4, the J gene TRBJ1-6; no clear D gene. The CDR3 extends over 12 amino acids. The V end lost 3 bases, the J end lost 17 bases, and 14 bases lay between the germline ends. CDR3 coding DNA: TGTGCCAGCAGTTTTACCACGGCTTATATCCACTTT. Translated: CASSFTTAYIHF.

The sample holds a few counts of this clonotype. The rearrangement joins TRBV2 to TRBJ2-3, with TRBD2 as a possible D gene (6 bases). Trimming took off 10 bases at V and 0 bases at J, with 14 bases between the two ends. The CDR3 runs 14 residues. In germline, CDR1 is SNHLY, CDR2 FYNNEI. The CDR3 region is CATTGLSSTDTQYF. As DNA, the CDR3 is TGTGCCACAACGGGACTCTCGAGCACAGATACGCAGTATTTT.

This clonotype has more than one count but fewer than ten. The chain has TRBV13 and TRBJ2-4; D uncertain. This CDR3 has 18 amino acids. Trimming cost V 8 bases and J 1 base, with 24 bases left between them. In germline, CDR1 is PRHDT, CDR2 FYEKMQ (reference sequence). Here the CDR3 reads CASSGHTPKNEAKNIQYF. Here the CDR3 DNA reads TGTGCCAGCTCCGGTCATACCCCTAAAAACGAGGCCAAAAACATTCAGTACTTC.

V is TRBV12-3 or TRBV12-4 and J is TRBJ1-1; no reliable D call. This CDR3 is 15 amino acids long. The V end lost 5 bases, the J end lost 6 bases, and 19 bases lay between the germline ends. For the CDR3, the DNA is TGTGCCAGCAGTCCAGGCGGGGTGGGAGTCCCTGAAGCTTTCTTT. Amino acid sequence: CASSPGGVGVPEAFF.

The rearrangement links TRBV2 to TRBJ1-1; no clear D. The CDR3 length is 13 residues. Trimming removed 5 bases from V and 4 bases from J, with 11 bases in between. CDR1 and CDR2 (germline): SNHLY, FYNNEI. In DNA form, the CDR3 reads TGTGCCAGCAGTCGGATCTGGACCACTGAAGCTTTCTTT. Translated: CASSRIWTTEAFF. Drawing the rest from reference TRBV2 and TRBJ1-1, the complete variable domain is EPEVTQTPSHQVTQMGQEVILRCVPISNHLYFYWYRQILGQKVEFLVSFYNNEISEKSEIFDDQFSVERPDGSNFTLKIRSTKLEDSAMYFCASSRIWTTEAFFGQGTRLTVV.

This clonotype turned up a few times. The rearrangement uses TRBV15 and TRBJ2-1; the match to TRBD2 covers 8 bases. The CDR3 extends over 14 amino acids. CDR1 is LNHNV, CDR2 YYDKDF, per germline (reference sequence). V dropped 5 bases and J dropped 7; count of bases not matched to a gene: 7. CDR3 loop: CATSASGSRNEQFF. For the CDR3, the DNA is TGTGCCACCAGCGCGAGCGGGAGCAGGAATGAGCAGTTCTTC.

This sequence joins TRBV4-2 and TRBJ1-2; D may be TRBD1 (6 bases). With 7 bases removed from V and 1 base from J, the gap between germline ends came to 16 bases. Germline CDR1 is LGHNA and CDR2 is YNFKEQ. This CDR3 is built from 15 residues. As DNA, the CDR3 is TGTGCCAGCACATCAAACAGGGCTGTTAACTATGGCTACACCTTC. Its protein is CASTSNRAVNYGYTF.

This clonotype has just a few counts. V and J are TRBV7-2 and TRBJ2-3; 7 bases line up with TRBD2. CDR1 SGHTA and CDR2 FQGNSA come from the germline V gene. Trimming cost V 2 bases and J 5 bases; bases outside gene matches: 10. The CDR3 covers 16 residues. The CDR3: CASSLLPGGREDTQYF. The CDR3, as DNA: TGTGCCAGCAGCTTACTGCCAGGCGGGAGAGAAGATACGCAGTATTTT.

The rearrangement uses TRBV2 and TRBJ2-1; D ambiguous. Trimming pared 2 bases from V and 9 bases from J, leaving 5 bases between. Germline V gene data show CDR1 as SNHLY and CDR2 as FYNNEI. The CDR3 spans 11 residues. The CDR3 DNA sequence: TGTGCCAGCAGTGAAAGAGTTGAGCAGTTCTTC. Residues: CASSERVEQFF.

In this sample, this clonotype turned up a few times. The junction departs from germline at one end; a sequencing error may be responsible. This chain uses TRBV7-2 with TRBJ2-7, with a tentative D call TRBD2 (6 bases). The CDR3 loop spans 13 amino acids. Germline CDR1 and CDR2: SGHTA and FQGNSA. This CDR3 is CASSIGFGRGVSF. The CDR3, as DNA: TGTGCCAGCAGCATAGGATTCGGGCGGGGCGTCTCCTTC. The complete variable domain, with remaining parts taken from reference TRBV7-2 and TRBJ2-7, reads GAGVSQSPSNKVTEKGKDVELRCDPISGHTALYWYRQSLGQGLEFLIYFQGNSAPDKSGLPSDRFSAERTGGSVSTLTIQRTQQEDSAVYLCASSIGFGRGVSFGPGTRLTVT.

This chain joins TRBV6-1 and TRBJ1-2; no clear D. Per the germline V gene, CDR1 is MNHNS and CDR2 is SASEGT. Trimming removed 6 bases from V and 4 bases from J, with 21 bases in between. The CDR3 spans 16 residues. CDR3 bases: TGTGCCAGCAGCCTTCGGAGAGGGCGTTCATCCTATGGCTACACCTTC. Translated: CASSLRRGRSSYGYTF.

In DNA form, the CDR3 reads TGCGCCAGCAGCTGGACTAGCGGGGGCTACGAGCAGTACTTC. Translated: CASSWTSGGYEQYF. This sequence joins TRBV5-1 and TRBJ2-7; 13 nucleotides line up with TRBD2. Germline CDR1 SGHRS, CDR2 YFSETQ. This CDR3 is built from 14 residues. V was clipped by 3 bases and J by 3 bases; unmatched bases: 0.

This clonotype was detected only a few times. This rearrangement joins TRBV29-1 to TRBJ2-2; D is unresolved. The V end lost 2 bases, the J end lost 0 bases, and 7 bases lay between the germline ends. The CDR3 contains 14 residues. Per germline, CDR1 SQVTM and CDR2 ANQGSEA. The CDR3 protein is CSVEWHPNTGELFF. CDR3 nucleotide sequence: TGCAGCGTTGAATGGCACCCGAACACCGGGGAGCTGTTTTTT.

The rearrangement joins TRBV5-1 to TRBJ1-1; D call uncertain. The CDR3 is 13 amino acids. Per the germline V gene, CDR1 is SGHRS and CDR2 is YFSETQ. Deletions cut 1 base from V and 1 base from J, with 5 bases between. CDR3 bases: TGCGCCAGCAGCTTGCCAGCGAACACTGAAGCTTTCTTT. It translates to CASSLPANTEAFF.